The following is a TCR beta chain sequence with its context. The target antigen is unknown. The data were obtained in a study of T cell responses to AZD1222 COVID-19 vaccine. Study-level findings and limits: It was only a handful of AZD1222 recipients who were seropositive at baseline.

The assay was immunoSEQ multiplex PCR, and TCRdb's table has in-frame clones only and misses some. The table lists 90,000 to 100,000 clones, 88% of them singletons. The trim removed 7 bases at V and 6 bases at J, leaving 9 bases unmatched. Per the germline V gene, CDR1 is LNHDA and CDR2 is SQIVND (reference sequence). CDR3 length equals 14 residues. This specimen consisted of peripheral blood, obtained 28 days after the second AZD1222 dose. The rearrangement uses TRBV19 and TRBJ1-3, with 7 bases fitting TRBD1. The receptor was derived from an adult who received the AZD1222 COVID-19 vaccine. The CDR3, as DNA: TGTGCCAGTACCTCTGGGGACAGTTTAAACACCATATATTTT. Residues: CASTSGDSLNTIYF.